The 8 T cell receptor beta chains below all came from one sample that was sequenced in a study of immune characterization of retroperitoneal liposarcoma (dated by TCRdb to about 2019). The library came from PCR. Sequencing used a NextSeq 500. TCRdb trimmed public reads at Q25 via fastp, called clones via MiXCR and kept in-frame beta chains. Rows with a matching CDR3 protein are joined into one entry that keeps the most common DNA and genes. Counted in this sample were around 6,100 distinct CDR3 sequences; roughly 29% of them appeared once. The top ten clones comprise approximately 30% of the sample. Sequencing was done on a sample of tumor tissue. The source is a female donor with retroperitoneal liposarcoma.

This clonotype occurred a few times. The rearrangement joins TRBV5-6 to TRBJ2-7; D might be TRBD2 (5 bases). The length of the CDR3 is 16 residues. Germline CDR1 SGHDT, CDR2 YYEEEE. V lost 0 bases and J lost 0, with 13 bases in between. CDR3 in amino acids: CASSLAGSVSSYEQYF. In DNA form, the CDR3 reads TGTGCCAGCAGCTTGGCCGGTAGCGTAAGCTCCTACGAGCAGTACTTC.

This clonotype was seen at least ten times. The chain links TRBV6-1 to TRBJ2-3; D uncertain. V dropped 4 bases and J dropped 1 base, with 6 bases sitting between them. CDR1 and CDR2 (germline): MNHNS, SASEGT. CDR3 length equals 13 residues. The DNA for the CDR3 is TGTGCCAGCAGTGGCGGCCGCACAGATACGCAGTATTTT. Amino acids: CASSGGRTDTQYF.

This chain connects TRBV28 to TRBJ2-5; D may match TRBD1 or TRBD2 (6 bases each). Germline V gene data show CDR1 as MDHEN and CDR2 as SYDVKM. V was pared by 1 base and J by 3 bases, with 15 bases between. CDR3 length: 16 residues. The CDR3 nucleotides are TGTGCCAGCAGTTTATTATATTCGGGGGCGAAAGAGACCCAGTACTTC. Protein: CASSLLYSGAKETQYF.

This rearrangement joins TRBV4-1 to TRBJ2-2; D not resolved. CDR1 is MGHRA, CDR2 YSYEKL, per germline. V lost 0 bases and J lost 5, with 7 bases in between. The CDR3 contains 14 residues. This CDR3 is CASSQEWVTGELFF. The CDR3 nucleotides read TGCGCCAGCAGCCAAGAATGGGTTACCGGGGAGCTGTTTTTT.

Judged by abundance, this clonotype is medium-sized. The CDR3 region is CASSLGGLAGEGAYNEQFF. As DNA, the CDR3 is TGTGCCAGCAGCTTAGGCGGACTAGCGGGAGAGGGGGCCTACAATGAGCAGTTCTTC. The chain carries TRBV11-3 and TRBJ2-1, with 13 bases fitting TRBD2. CDR3 size: 19 residues. With 1 base clipped from V and 2 bases from J, the junction kept 8 bases outside the gene matches. Germline V lookup: CDR1 SGHNT, CDR2 YENEEA.

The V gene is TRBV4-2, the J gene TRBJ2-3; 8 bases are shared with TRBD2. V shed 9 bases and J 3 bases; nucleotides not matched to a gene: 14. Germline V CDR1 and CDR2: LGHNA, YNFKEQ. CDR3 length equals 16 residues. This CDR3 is CASRSTSGSVTDTQYF. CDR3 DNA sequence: TGTGCCAGTCGGAGCACAAGCGGGAGTGTAACAGATACGCAGTATTTT.

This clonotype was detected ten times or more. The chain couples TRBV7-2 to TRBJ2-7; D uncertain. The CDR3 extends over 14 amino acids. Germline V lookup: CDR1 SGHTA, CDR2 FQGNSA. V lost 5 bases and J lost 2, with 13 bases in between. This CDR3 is CASSVGGVTYEQYF. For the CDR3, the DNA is TGTGCCAGCAGCGTAGGCGGCGTAACCTACGAGCAGTACTTC.

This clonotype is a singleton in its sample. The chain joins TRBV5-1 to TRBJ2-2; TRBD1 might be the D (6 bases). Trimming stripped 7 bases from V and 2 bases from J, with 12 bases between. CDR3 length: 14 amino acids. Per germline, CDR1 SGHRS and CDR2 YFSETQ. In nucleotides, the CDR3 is TGCGCCAGCCAGGGGCAGATTAACACCGGGGAGCTGTTTTTT. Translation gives CASQGQINTGELFF.